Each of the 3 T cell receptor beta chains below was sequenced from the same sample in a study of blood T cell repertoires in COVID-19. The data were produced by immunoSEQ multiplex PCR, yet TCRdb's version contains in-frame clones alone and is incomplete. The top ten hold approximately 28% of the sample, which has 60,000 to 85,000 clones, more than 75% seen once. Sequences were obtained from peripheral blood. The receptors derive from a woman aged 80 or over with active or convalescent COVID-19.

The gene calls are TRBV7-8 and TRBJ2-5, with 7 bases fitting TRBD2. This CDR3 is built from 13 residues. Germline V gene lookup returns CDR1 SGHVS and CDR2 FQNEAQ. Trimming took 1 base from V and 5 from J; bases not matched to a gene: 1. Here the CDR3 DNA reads TGTGCCAGCAGCTTAGGGGAGGGGGAGACCCAGTACTTC. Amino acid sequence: CASSLGEGETQYF.

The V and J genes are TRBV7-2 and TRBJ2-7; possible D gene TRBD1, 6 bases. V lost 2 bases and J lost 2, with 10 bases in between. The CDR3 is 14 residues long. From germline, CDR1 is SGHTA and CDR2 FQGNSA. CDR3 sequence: CASSLRRTAYEQYF. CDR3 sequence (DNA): TGTGCCAGCAGCTTACGTAGGACAGCCTACGAGCAGTACTTC.

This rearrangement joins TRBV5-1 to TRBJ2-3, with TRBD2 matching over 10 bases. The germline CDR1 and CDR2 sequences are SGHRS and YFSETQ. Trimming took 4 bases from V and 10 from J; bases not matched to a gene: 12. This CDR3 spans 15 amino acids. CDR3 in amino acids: CASSPSGGPQGAQYF. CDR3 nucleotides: TGCGCCAGCAGCCCTAGCGGGGGCCCTCAAGGGGCGCAGTATTTT.